What follows are 31 T cell receptor beta chains derived from one specimen sequenced in a study of blood T cells in healthy people across ages. A sample-barcoded 5' primer and a J-beta primer mix were used in a second PCR of roughly 6 to 12 cycles. In TCRdb, the 5' RACE reads were re-called with MiXCR into one record per CDR3 protein. This sample carries around 1,500,000 distinct CDR3 sequences, over 25% of them seen once, and the ten largest clones take roughly 8.2%. Sequenced input: blood. The receptors come from a woman between 25 and 40 years old in good health.

This chain links TRBV6-2 or TRBV6-3 with TRBJ2-1, with D perhaps given as TRBD1 or TRBD2 (5 bases each). The CDR3 contains 12 residues. V was shortened by 11 bases and J by 7 bases, with 15 bases between the two germline ends. Germline V gene data show CDR1 as MNHEY and CDR2 as SVGEGT. This CDR3 reads CAGSGTTNEQFF. CDR3 nucleotide sequence: TGTGCCGGCTCCGGGACCACTAATGAGCAGTTCTTC.

A few counts support this clonotype. The CDR3 loop reads CASRSDRGANVLTF. The CDR3 DNA is TGTGCCAGCAGGTCTGACCGTGGGGCCAACGTCCTGACTTTC. The genes are TRBV7-2 and TRBJ2-6; no reliable D call. The CDR3 runs 14 residues. Trimming pared 6 bases from V and 3 bases from J, leaving 9 bases between. CDR1 is SGHTA and CDR2 is FQGNSA in the germline V gene.

The V and J genes are TRBV3-1 and TRBJ2-1, with D perhaps TRBD1 or TRBD2 (6 bases each). This CDR3 region has 16 residues. Germline assignment: CDR1 LGHDT and CDR2 YNNKEL (reference sequence). With 0 bases removed from V and 12 bases from J, the gap between germline ends came to 21 bases. Here the CDR3 reads CASSQDLGRGPSGQFF. The CDR3 DNA sequence: TGTGCCAGCAGCCAAGATTTGGGCCGGGGGCCTAGTGGGCAGTTCTTC.

The chain recombines TRBV19 with TRBJ1-2, with 8 bases identical to TRBD1. Germline CDR1 LNHDA, CDR2 SQIVND (reference sequence). The ends lost 6 bases at V and 6 bases at J; junction bases unmatched: 6. The CDR3 has 13 residues. CDR3 DNA sequence: TGTGCCAGTAGAATGACAGGGGATGATGGCTACACCTTC. Its protein is CASRMTGDDGYTF. Full variable domain (remainder filled in from reference TRBV19 and TRBJ1-2): DGGITQSPKYLFRKEGQNVTLSCEQNLNHDAMYWYRQDPGQGLRLIYYSQIVNDFQKGDIAEGYSVSREKKESFPLTVTSAQKNPTAFYLCASRMTGDDGYTFGSGTRLTVV.

Note on this clonotype: Possible read error: a much larger clone is one base away. This likely comes from a read error, as the CDR3 has no conserved phenylalanine or tryptophan at its end. It is unclear where the CDR3 begins or ends on the DNA, so no DNA is shown, and the CDR3 is as TCRdb lists it. The rearrangement uses TRBV11-2 and TRBJ2-7; TRBD2 reflects the table's D call only, with no check against the DNA. Germline V gene sequence: CDR1 SGHAT, CDR2 FQNNGV. The CDR3 length is 13 residues, termini included. CDR3 in amino acids: CASRGTTGTRGYC.

This clonotype came up a few times. The CDR3 DNA follows: TGCAGTGCTTACGGGTCTAGCACAGATACGCAGTATTTT. Amino acids: CSAYGSSTDTQYF. The chain couples TRBV20-1 to TRBJ2-3; no reliable D call. CDR1 DFQATT and CDR2 SNEGSKA come from the germline V gene (reference sequence). The CDR3 runs 13 residues. Trimming took 5 bases from V and 0 from J, leaving 9 bases between them.

The table lists this clonotype with a few counts. The V gene is TRBV20-1, the J gene TRBJ2-2; 7 positions agree with TRBD2. In germline, CDR1 is DFQATT, CDR2 SNEGSKA (reference sequence). This CDR3 contains 16 residues. Trimming took 0 bases from V and 2 from J; bases not matched to a gene: 6. CDR3 in DNA: TGCAGTGCTAGAGATCGGGGGGAGGGCAACACCGGGGAGCTGTTTTTT. Translated, it gives CSARDRGEGNTGELFF.

This clonotype was found a few times. This chain connects TRBV6-1 to TRBJ2-2; D possibly corresponds to TRBD2 (6 bases). CDR1 and CDR2 from the germline V gene are MNHNS and SASEGT. This CDR3 comprises 14 residues. The V gene lost 11 bases and the J gene lost 3 bases, with 16 bases spanning the gap. This chain's CDR3 is CAGRGLRDTGELFF. CDR3 bases: TGTGCCGGCCGGGGACTTAGGGACACCGGGGAGCTGTTTTTT.

The chain has TRBV20-1 and TRBJ2-3; possibly TRBD1 for D (6 bases). Germline CDR1 and CDR2: DFQATT and SNEGSKA (reference sequence). The CDR3 loop spans 13 amino acids. V lost 4 bases, J lost 3 bases, and 11 bases lay in between. The CDR3 protein is CSAMGAQTDTQYF. The CDR3, as DNA: TGCAGTGCTATGGGGGCGCAAACAGATACGCAGTATTTT.

The chain links TRBV11-1 to TRBJ2-1; weak D call: TRBD1 (5 bases). The CDR3 runs 12 residues. Between the trimmed V and J ends, which lost 4 bases and 11 bases, there was a span of 12 bases. Germline assignment: CDR1 SGHAT and CDR2 FQDESV (reference sequence). The CDR3 sequence: CASSSWGRKQFF. The CDR3 region has the DNA TGTGCCAGCAGCTCATGGGGCCGAAAGCAGTTCTTC.

This clonotype was counted between two and nine times. The chain uses TRBV12-3 or TRBV12-4 and TRBJ2-3; D not resolved. The CDR3 covers 15 residues. Trimming cost V 4 bases and J 2 bases, with 13 bases left between them. The CDR3 sequence: CASSYKAAITDTQYF. The CDR3 coding sequence is TGTGCCAGCAGTTATAAGGCCGCTATCACAGATACGCAGTATTTT.

About this clonotype: A much bigger clone sits one base away, suggesting this may be a read error. V gene TRBV20-1 combines with J gene TRBJ2-4; the D gene is possibly TRBD2 (5 bases). The CDR3 runs to 13 residues. Germline loops: CDR1 DFQATT, CDR2 SNEGSKA (reference sequence). The V end lost 2 bases, the J end lost 9 bases, and 14 bases lay between the germline ends. The CDR3 DNA follows: TGCAGTGCTAGATCCCCTGGGAGAGGCATTCAGTACTTC. Protein sequence: CSARSPGRGIQYF.

The rearrangement joins TRBV7-2 to TRBJ2-1; TRBD2 aligns across 7 bases. Trimming cost V 5 bases and J 7 bases; bases outside gene matches: 11. The CDR3 covers 15 residues. Germline-derived CDR1 and CDR2 are SGHTA and FQGNSA. The CDR3 here is CASSPGPSGENEQFF. The CDR3 DNA follows: TGTGCCAGCAGCCCTGGGCCTAGCGGAGAGAATGAGCAGTTCTTC.

Worth noting for this clonotype: A read error is possible here, since a much larger clone lies one base away. V is TRBV7-3 and J is TRBJ2-7; unclear D gene. CDR3 size: 14 residues. The germline gives CDR1 SGHTA, CDR2 FQGTGA. CDR3 amino acids: CTSSLNGQTYEQYF. The CDR3 DNA sequence: TGTACCAGCAGCTTAAACGGGCAGACCTACGAGCAGTACTTC.

The chain links TRBV5-1 to TRBJ1-2; D call uncertain. The V end was cut by 1 base, the J end by 5 bases, with 12 bases between. CDR1 is SGHRS, CDR2 YFSETQ, per germline. This CDR3 has 14 residues. The CDR3 bases are TGCGCCAGCAGCTTGATGACCTTAGGGTATGGCTACACCTTC. This sequence encodes CASSLMTLGYGYTF.

The chain links TRBV9 to TRBJ1-6, with 7 positions matching TRBD1. The CDR3 length is 15 residues. Germline V CDR1 and CDR2: SGDLS, YYNGEE. After removal of 3 bases from V and 9 bases from J, the junction contained 9 bases not matched to a gene. In DNA, the CDR3 is TGTGCCAGCAGCGCGACACAGGGGCTGAGTTCACCCCTCCACTTT. This translates into CASSATQGLSSPLHF.

This clonotype was seen a handful of times. V is TRBV12-5 and J is TRBJ2-1; 7 bases are shared with TRBD2. Germline CDR1 and CDR2: LGHNT and FRNRAP. The CDR3 has 16 amino acids. The J segment lost 9 bases and the V segment lost 0 bases, leaving 11 bases of the junction unmatched. The DNA of the CDR3 is TGTGCTAGTGGTTTGGTACGGGGCGGGAGCTTCGGTGAGCAGTTCTTC. Translating gives CASGLVRGGSFGEQFF.

This clonotype was counted a few times. V is TRBV12-3 or TRBV12-4 and J is TRBJ1-2; perhaps TRBD1 as D (5 bases). The CDR3 has 15 amino acids. Between the trimmed V and J ends, which lost 5 bases and 7 bases, there was a span of 20 bases. In DNA form, the CDR3 reads TGTGCCAGCAGTCCCACCGGGGCAGGGAAGAGTGGCTACACCTTC. Translated: CASSPTGAGKSGYTF.

The table lists this clonotype with many counts. The chain is built from TRBV5-1 and TRBJ2-3; D perhaps matches TRBD2 (5 bases). In germline, CDR1 is SGHRS, CDR2 YFSETQ. V gave up 0 bases and J gave up 4 bases, with 15 bases separating them. The CDR3 spans 16 residues. Here the CDR3 DNA reads TGCGCCAGCAGCTTGGACGTCTCCGTCGGGGCAGATACGCAGTATTTT. Amino acid sequence: CASSLDVSVGADTQYF.

This rearrangement joins TRBV4-3 to TRBJ2-1, with D possibly TRBD2 on 5 matching bases. Germline V lookup: CDR1 LGHNA, CDR2 YSLEER. The V gene lost 0 bases and the J gene lost 10 bases, with 16 bases spanning the gap. CDR3 size: 15 residues. The CDR3 nucleotides are TGCGCCAGCAGCCAAGATCGGGGTATCCCCTACGAGCAGTTCTTC. Translating gives CASSQDRGIPYEQFF.

The genes are TRBV3-1 and TRBJ2-4; D uncertain. CDR1 is LGHDT, CDR2 YNNKEL, per germline (reference sequence). This CDR3 spans 16 amino acids. V shed 0 bases and J shed 12 bases, with 21 bases lying between them. The CDR3 DNA is TGTGCCAGCAGCCAAGATTCGGCCGGCCCTAAAGACACTCAGTACTTC. Protein: CASSQDSAGPKDTQYF.

A word on this clonotype: This may be a read error: a much more frequent sequence differs by one nucleotide. The chain has TRBV29-1 and TRBJ2-1; D call uncertain. The CDR3 length is 14 residues. CDR1 is SQVTM, CDR2 ANQGSEA, per germline. CDR3 sequence (DNA): TGCAGCGTTGAGTCCGGAGTAACCTACAATGAGCGGTTCTTC. Its translation: CSVESGVTYNERFF.

In its sample, this clonotype was seen many times. This rearrangement joins TRBV4-1 to TRBJ2-1; D perhaps matches TRBD1 (6 bases). The CDR3 contains 15 residues. V shed 1 base and J shed 6 bases, with 13 bases lying between them. Germline V gene data show CDR1 as MGHRA and CDR2 as YSYEKL. The CDR3 region has the DNA TGCGCCAGCAGCCAAGTAGGACAGAGGACCAATGAGCAGTTCTTC. It encodes CASSQVGQRTNEQFF.

In DNA form, the CDR3 reads TGTGCCATCAAGGATTATAGGGGCTACAATGAGCAGTTCTTC. Amino acids: CAIKDYRGYNEQFF. The V call is TRBV10-3, the J call TRBJ2-1, with D possibly being TRBD1 (5 bases). CDR1 is ENHRY and CDR2 is SYGVKD in the germline V gene. This CDR3 has 14 amino acids. Trimming stripped 7 bases from V and 3 bases from J, with 13 bases between.

As for this clonotype: At one of its ends the junction is not consistent with the germline gene, which may arise from a read error. The gene calls are TRBV24-1 and TRBJ2-7, with a weak D call TRBD2 (5 bases). This CDR3 is built from 13 residues. The germline V gene has CDR1 KGHDR and CDR2 SFDVKD. CDR3 loop: CATRDSFGKAQYF. Written as DNA, the CDR3 is TGTGCCACCAGGGATTCGTTCGGGAAGGCCCAGTACTTC.

A remark on this clonotype: The junction differs from germline at one of its ends, possibly a read error. This chain's CDR3 is CASTGGLAGPYSEQFF. The CDR3 DNA reads TGCGCCAGCACGGGGGGACTAGCGGGACCCTACAGTGAGCAGTTCTTC. The V call is TRBV10-2, the J call TRBJ2-1; 13 nucleotides agree with TRBD2. Looked up from germline, CDR1 is WSHSY and CDR2 is SAAADI. The CDR3 totals 16 residues.

The CDR3 sequence is CASSQDFGSNQPQHF. Written as DNA, the CDR3 is TGTGCCAGCAGCCAAGATTTCGGTAGCAATCAGCCCCAGCATTTT. The chain uses TRBV4-2 and TRBJ1-5; D is uncertain. CDR1 is LGHNA, CDR2 YNFKEQ, per germline. V shed 0 bases and J shed 0 bases, with 6 bases lying between them. This CDR3 comprises 15 residues.

The V and J genes are TRBV12-3 or TRBV12-4 and TRBJ1-5; 7 bases agree with TRBD1. This CDR3 is built from 14 residues. V lost 5 bases to trimming and J lost 12 bases; unmatched junction nucleotides: 13. The CDR3 loop reads CASSLRGRGNLQHF. CDR3 bases: TGTGCCAGCAGTCTGAGGGGGCGCGGGAACCTCCAGCATTTT.

The chain links TRBV5-5 to TRBJ1-5; D not resolved. Germline CDR1 and CDR2: SGHKS and YYEKEE (reference sequence). V was clipped by 0 bases and J by 9 bases, with 13 bases between them. There are 14 residues in the CDR3. In DNA form, the CDR3 reads TGTGCCAGCAGCTTGGCTGACCACCTTGGGCCCCAGCATTTT. This codes for CASSLADHLGPQHF.

The V call is TRBV13, the J call TRBJ2-1; no firm D call. This CDR3 has 12 amino acids. Looked up from germline, CDR1 is PRHDT and CDR2 is FYEKMQ (reference sequence). With 2 bases removed from V and 6 bases from J, the gap between germline ends came to 5 bases. The CDR3 sequence: CASSLQINEQFF. The DNA of the CDR3 is TGTGCCAGCAGCTTACAGATCAATGAGCAGTTCTTC.

Note on this clonotype: A clone one base away is much larger, so this may be a read error. The chain couples TRBV6-1 to TRBJ1-2, with a tentative D call TRBD1 (5 bases). The CDR3 is 15 amino acids. The germline CDR1 and CDR2 sequences are MNHNS and SASEGT. CDR3 DNA: TGTGCCAGCAGTGAATTGGGGCAGAACCTCCATGGCCACACCTTC. It specifies CASSELGQNLHGHTF.